What follows are 26 T cell receptor beta chains derived from one specimen sequenced in a study of T cell changes during pregnancy in multiple sclerosis (dated by TCRdb to about 2019). Libraries were built with the immunoSEQ multiplex PCR assay. TCRdb carries this immuneACCESS record with in-frame sequences only. Its versions omit some clonotypes, under half of them owing to an unresolved V gene in the studies checked, with the rest unexplained. This sample comprises roughly 48,000 clones, 85% to 95% of them detected only once. The ten largest clones capture under 7% of the sample. Here the sequenced sample was CD8+ T cells from peripheral blood mononuclear cells, taken in the first trimester of pregnancy. The receptors derive from a female donor with multiple sclerosis, enrolled in a pregnancy study.

This clone was counted once. This sequence joins TRBV5-1 and TRBJ2-1; a weak D match, TRBD2 (6 bases). The CDR3 loop spans 13 amino acids. Trimming left V 0 bases short and J 8 bases short, with 9 bases between. The germline V gene has CDR1 SGHRS and CDR2 YFSETQ. Here the CDR3 DNA reads TGCGCCAGCAGCTTGGCTTCTAGCGATGAGCAGTTCTTC. It translates to CASSLASSDEQFF.

This chain joins TRBV27 and TRBJ2-7; 7 positions agree with TRBD2. The CDR3 runs 14 residues. Germline assignment: CDR1 MNHEY and CDR2 SMNVEV (reference sequence). The trim removed 2 bases at V and 9 bases at J, leaving 10 bases unmatched. The chain's CDR3 is CASSLENPSGGQYF. CDR3 sequence (DNA): TGTGCCAGCAGTTTAGAGAACCCGTCGGGGGGGCAGTACTTC.

This rearrangement joins TRBV25-1 to TRBJ2-7; the match to TRBD2 covers 15 bases. In germline, CDR1 is MGHDK, CDR2 SYGVNS. The CDR3 loop spans 16 amino acids. V lost 2 bases, J lost 3 bases, and 2 bases stayed unmatched. CDR3 sequence reads: CASSEGTSGRIYEQYF. In nucleotides, the CDR3 is TGTGCCAGCAGTGAAGGGACTAGCGGGAGGATCTACGAGCAGTACTTC.

The chain uses TRBV6-5 and TRBJ2-2; the D gene is possibly TRBD2 (6 bases). The CDR3 spans 16 residues. Looked up from germline, CDR1 is MNHEY and CDR2 is SVGAGI. V was clipped by 0 bases and J by 4 bases, with 12 bases between them. The CDR3 sequence is CASSYSKTGSTGELFF. The CDR3 region has the DNA TGTGCCAGCAGTTACTCGAAAACCGGGAGCACCGGGGAGCTGTTTTTT.

J is TRBJ1-2 and V is TRBV4-2; no firm D call. This CDR3 region has 12 residues. The V end lost 0 bases, the J end lost 9 bases, and 8 bases lay between the germline ends. CDR1 is LGHNA and CDR2 is YNFKEQ in the germline V gene. CDR3 sequence reads: CASSQDAVSYTF. Here the CDR3 DNA reads TGTGCCAGCAGCCAAGATGCGGTCAGCTACACCTTC.

As for this clone: One junction end does not reproduce the germline sequence, and a read error may be involved. The V gene is TRBV5-6, the J gene TRBJ2-7, with a tentative D call TRBD1 (6 bases). CDR1 and CDR2 from the germline V gene are SGHDT and YYEEEE. The CDR3 extends over 14 amino acids. The DNA of the CDR3 is TGTGCCAGCAGCGGTAATTTATGGGACCGGGACAAAGATTTC. Its protein product is CASSGNLWDRDKDF.

This clone was counted once. This chain links TRBV27 with TRBJ2-7; 7 bases map to TRBD1. The V gene's germline CDR1 is MNHEY and CDR2 SMNVEV (reference sequence). This CDR3 is built from 14 residues. Trimming cost V 7 bases and J 3 bases; bases outside gene matches: 9. The CDR3 sequence: CASNRQGTSYEQYF. CDR3 sequence (DNA): TGTGCCAGCAACCGACAGGGTACGAGCTACGAGCAGTACTTC.

This chain connects TRBV9 to TRBJ2-7, with 10 bases aligning to TRBD2. Trimming removed 3 bases from V and 3 bases from J; junction bases left unmatched: 12. The germline V gene has CDR1 SGDLS and CDR2 YYNGEE. The CDR3 contains 17 residues. The CDR3 DNA reads TGTGCCAGCAGCGAGGGGGATGGACTAGCGGCCTACTACGAGCAGTACTTC. Translated: CASSEGDGLAAYYEQYF. Based on the CDR3 plus reference TRBV9 and TRBJ2-7, the full variable domain is DSGVTQTPKHLITATGQRVTLRCSPRSGDLSVYWYQQSLDQGLQFLIQYYNGEERAKGNILERFSAQQFPDLHSELNLSSLELGDSALYFCASSEGDGLAAYYEQYFGPGTRLTVT.

The chain has TRBV19 and TRBJ1-2; 7 bases are shared with TRBD1. Looked up from germline, CDR1 is LNHDA and CDR2 is SQIVND (reference sequence). J gave up 5 bases and V 3 bases, and 0 bases lay outside the gene matches. The CDR3 has 12 amino acids. The CDR3 DNA is TGTGCCAGTAGTATGACAGGGTATGGCTACACCTTC. Encoded protein: CASSMTGYGYTF.

In this sample, this clone turned up once. The CDR3 loop reads CAWSPQGGHEKLFF. For the CDR3, the DNA is TGTGCCTGGAGTCCTCAAGGTGGGCATGAAAAACTGTTTTTT. The chain is built from TRBV30 and TRBJ1-4; no reliable D call. CDR1 is GTSNPN, CDR2 SVGIG, per germline (reference sequence). Trimming pared 2 bases from V and 6 bases from J, leaving 13 bases between. The CDR3 is 14 residues long.

The chain recombines TRBV27 with TRBJ1-2; a possible D gene is TRBD1 (6 bases). Germline loops: CDR1 MNHEY, CDR2 SMNVEV (reference sequence). The CDR3 loop spans 14 amino acids. Trimming took 5 bases from V and 8 from J, leaving 18 bases between them. Here the CDR3 DNA reads TGTGCCAGCAGTCCTGCAGGGGCGCGAAAAGGCTACACCTTC. It codes for CASSPAGARKGYTF.

The V and J genes are TRBV27 and TRBJ2-1, with 11 bases matching TRBD2. Germline V gives CDR1 MNHEY, CDR2 SMNVEV (reference sequence). This CDR3 has 18 amino acids. Losses at the gene ends were 0 bases for V and 1 base for J; bases not matched to a gene: 5. CDR3 protein: CASSLSSRTSGSYNEQFF. The CDR3 coding sequence is TGTGCCAGCAGTTTATCCTCTCGGACTAGCGGGTCCTACAATGAGCAGTTCTTC.

This rearrangement joins TRBV27 to TRBJ2-7; 10 bases are shared with TRBD1. The CDR3 extends over 16 amino acids. Per the germline V gene, CDR1 is MNHEY and CDR2 is SMNVEV (reference sequence). Unmatched junction bases numbered 12, after V lost 6 bases and J lost 4 bases. The CDR3: CASRGDRGNRWYEQYF. CDR3 in DNA: TGTGCCAGCAGGGGGGACAGGGGAAATCGGTGGTACGAGCAGTACTTC.

This clone was observed once. CDR3 sequence: CASRPGKSENEQFF. The CDR3 coding sequence is TGTGCCAGCAGACCAGGTAAAAGTGAGAATGAGCAGTTCTTC. The chain links TRBV27 to TRBJ2-1; D remains ambiguous. Trimming pared 6 bases from V and 7 bases from J, leaving 16 bases between. This CDR3 region has 14 residues. Germline lookup yields CDR1 MNHEY and CDR2 SMNVEV (reference sequence).

This clone came up once. This sequence joins TRBV11-2 and TRBJ2-1, with TRBD2 matching 13 bases. V lost 1 base and J lost 1; bases outside the gene matches: 4. This CDR3 comprises 18 residues. Per the germline V gene, CDR1 is SGHAT and CDR2 is FQNNGV. CDR3 loop: CASSLGTSGRSSYNEQFF. CDR3 DNA: TGTGCCAGCAGCTTAGGGACTAGCGGGAGAAGTTCCTACAATGAGCAGTTCTTC. The variable domain in full, completed from reference TRBV11-2 and TRBJ2-1, reads EAGVAQSPRYKIIEKRQSVAFWCNPISGHATLYWYQQILGQGPKLLIQFQNNGVVDDSQLPKDRFSAERLKGVDSTLKIQPAKLEDSAVYLCASSLGTSGRSSYNEQFFGPGTRLTVL.

This sequence joins TRBV6-1 and TRBJ2-7; 7 bases agree with TRBD1. The J segment lost 3 bases and the V segment lost 3 bases, leaving 14 bases of the junction unmatched. Germline CDR1 MNHNS, CDR2 SASEGT. The CDR3 covers 17 residues. CDR3: CASSDDGSGTAFYEQYF. The CDR3, as DNA: TGTGCCAGCAGTGACGATGGGTCCGGGACAGCTTTCTACGAGCAGTACTTC.

This clone was observed a handful of times. J is TRBJ2-1 and V is TRBV11-2; 10 nucleotides match TRBD1. V was pared by 5 bases and J by 8 bases, with 12 bases of the junction left unmatched. Germline-derived CDR1 and CDR2 are SGHAT and FQNNGV. The CDR3 is made up of 16 amino acids. The CDR3 spells CASSKRQGARVDEQFF. CDR3 DNA sequence: TGTGCCAGCAGCAAAAGACAGGGGGCTAGAGTCGATGAGCAGTTCTTC. The full variable domain, with the rest looked up from reference TRBV11-2 and TRBJ2-1, is EAGVAQSPRYKIIEKRQSVAFWCNPISGHATLYWYQQILGQGPKLLIQFQNNGVVDDSQLPKDRFSAERLKGVDSTLKIQPAKLEDSAVYLCASSKRQGARVDEQFFGPGTRLTVL.

This chain links TRBV27 with TRBJ2-1, with D perhaps matching TRBD2 (5 bases). The CDR3 is 17 amino acids. Per the germline V gene, CDR1 is MNHEY and CDR2 is SMNVEV (reference sequence). V was pared by 1 base and J by 9 bases, with 22 bases between. The CDR3 DNA sequence: TGTGCCAGCAGTTTATTTCCGACCTTAGCGCAGGTCGGTGAGCAGTTCTTC. Amino acids: CASSLFPTLAQVGEQFF.

V usage is TRBV4-2 and J usage is TRBJ2-7; 7 bases agree with TRBD1. The junction had 5 bases not matched to a gene; V was cut back by 3 bases and J by 6 bases. CDR1 is LGHNA and CDR2 is YNFKEQ in the germline V gene. The CDR3 sequence is 13 residues long. The DNA for the CDR3 is TGTGCCAGCAGCCATACAGGGGCAGCCGAGCAGTACTTC. Translation: CASSHTGAAEQYF.

The chain employs TRBV28 and TRBJ2-1, with TRBD2 matching 13 bases. From germline, CDR1 is MDHEN and CDR2 SYDVKM. Unmatched junction bases numbered 7, after V lost 8 bases and J lost 0 bases. The CDR3 is made up of 17 amino acids. The CDR3 nucleotides read TGTGCCAGCTCCGGGACTAGCGGGAAGAGCTCCTACAATGAGCAGTTCTTC. Translation: CASSGTSGKSSYNEQFF.

J is TRBJ2-7 and V is TRBV6-6; D is possibly TRBD1 (5 bases). With 7 bases removed from V and 0 bases from J, the gap between germline ends came to 10 bases. The CDR3 contains 13 residues. CDR1 and CDR2 (germline): MNHNY, SVGAGI (reference sequence). The CDR3 DNA reads as TGTGCCAGCACGCAGGGCAGCTCCTACGAGCAGTACTTC. It translates to CASTQGSSYEQYF.

CDR3 residues: CASSLTGNQETQYF. DNA of the CDR3: TGTGCCAGTAGCCTGACAGGGAACCAAGAGACCCAGTACTTC. This sequence joins TRBV19 and TRBJ2-5, with 7 bases identical to TRBD1. V shed 6 bases and J 0 bases; nucleotides not matched to a gene: 4. Germline loops: CDR1 LNHDA, CDR2 SQIVND (reference sequence). The CDR3 totals 14 residues.

V usage is TRBV13 and J usage is TRBJ2-7, with D possibly matching TRBD1 (5 bases). Per germline, CDR1 PRHDT and CDR2 FYEKMQ (reference sequence). Trimming took 5 bases from V and 3 from J, leaving 17 bases between them. The CDR3 extends over 15 amino acids. Here the CDR3 reads CASSLRGRGIYEQYF. CDR3 bases: TGTGCCAGCAGCCTCAGAGGAAGGGGAATCTACGAGCAGTACTTC.

The gene calls are TRBV27 and TRBJ2-7; 12 bases are shared with TRBD1. The CDR3 contains 15 residues. Germline CDR1 and CDR2: MNHEY and SMNVEV (reference sequence). Unmatched junction bases numbered 4, after V lost 3 bases and J lost 4 bases. CDR3 DNA sequence: TGTGCCAGCAGTTTGGGGACAGGGGGCTTGTACGAGCAGTACTTC. The encoded protein is CASSLGTGGLYEQYF.

The chain uses TRBV5-4 and TRBJ2-1; 9 nucleotides match TRBD2. This CDR3 contains 15 residues. V gave up 6 bases and J gave up 2 bases; unmatched junction bases: 6. Germline CDR1 SGHNT, CDR2 YYREEE (reference sequence). CDR3 nucleotides: TGTGCCAGCACCCTGGGACTAGCAGCCTACAATGAGCAGTTCTTC. This gives the protein CASTLGLAAYNEQFF.

The CDR3 here is CASSTTGTSGFGDTGELFF. CDR3 DNA: TGTGCCAGCTCTACGACCGGGACTAGCGGATTCGGGGACACCGGGGAGCTGTTTTTT. This chain connects TRBV28 to TRBJ2-2; TRBD2 agrees at 11 bases. The CDR3 has 19 residues. Germline-derived CDR1 and CDR2 are MDHEN and SYDVKM. V shed 8 bases and J 3 bases; nucleotides not matched to a gene: 17.